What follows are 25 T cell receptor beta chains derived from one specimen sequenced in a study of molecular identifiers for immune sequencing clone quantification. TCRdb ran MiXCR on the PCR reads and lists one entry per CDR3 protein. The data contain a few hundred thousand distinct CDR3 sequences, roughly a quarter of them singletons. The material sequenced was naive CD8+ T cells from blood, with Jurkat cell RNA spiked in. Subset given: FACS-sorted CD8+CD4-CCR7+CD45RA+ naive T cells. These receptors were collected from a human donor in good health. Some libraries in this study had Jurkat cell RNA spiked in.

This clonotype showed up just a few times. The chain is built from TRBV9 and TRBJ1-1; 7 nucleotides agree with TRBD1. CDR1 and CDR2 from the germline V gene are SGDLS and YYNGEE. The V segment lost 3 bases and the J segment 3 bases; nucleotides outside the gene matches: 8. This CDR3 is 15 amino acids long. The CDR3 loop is CASSEIQGIYTEAFF. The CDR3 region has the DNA TGTGCCAGCAGCGAAATACAGGGGATTTACACTGAAGCTTTCTTT.

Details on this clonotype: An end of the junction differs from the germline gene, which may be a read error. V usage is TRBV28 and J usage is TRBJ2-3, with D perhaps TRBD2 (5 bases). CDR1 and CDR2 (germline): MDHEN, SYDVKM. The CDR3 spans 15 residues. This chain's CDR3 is CAGSLLAPSTDTQYF. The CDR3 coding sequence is TGTGCCGGCAGTTTATTAGCGCCAAGCACAGATACGCAGTATTTT.

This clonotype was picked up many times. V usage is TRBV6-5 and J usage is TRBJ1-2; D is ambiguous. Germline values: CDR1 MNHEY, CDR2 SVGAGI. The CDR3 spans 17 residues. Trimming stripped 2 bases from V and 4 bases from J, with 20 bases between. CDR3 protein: CASSYTRMPPEIYGYTF. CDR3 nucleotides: TGTGCCAGCAGTTACACCCGGATGCCCCCTGAAATCTATGGCTACACCTTC.

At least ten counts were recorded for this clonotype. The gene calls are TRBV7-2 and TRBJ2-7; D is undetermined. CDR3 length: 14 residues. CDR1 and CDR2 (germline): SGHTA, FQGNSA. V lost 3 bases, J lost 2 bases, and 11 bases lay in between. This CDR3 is CASSFSIGPYEQYF. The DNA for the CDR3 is TGTGCCAGCAGCTTTAGCATAGGGCCCTACGAGCAGTACTTC.

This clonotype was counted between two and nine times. The CDR3: CASSLSGNTIYF. The CDR3 DNA reads as TGTGCCAGCAGCTTGTCAGGAAACACCATATATTTT. V usage is TRBV5-6 and J usage is TRBJ1-3; D gene ambiguous. CDR1 and CDR2 (germline): SGHDT, YYEEEE. The CDR3 totals 12 residues. The V gene lost 1 base and the J gene lost 4 bases, with 3 bases spanning the gap.

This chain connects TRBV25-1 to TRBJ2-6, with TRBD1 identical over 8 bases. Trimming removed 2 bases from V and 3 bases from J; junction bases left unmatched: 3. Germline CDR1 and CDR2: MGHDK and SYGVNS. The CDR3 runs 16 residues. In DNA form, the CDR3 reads TGTGCCAGCAGTGAACAGGGGGCAGTTGGGGCCAACGTCCTGACTTTC. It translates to CASSEQGAVGANVLTF.

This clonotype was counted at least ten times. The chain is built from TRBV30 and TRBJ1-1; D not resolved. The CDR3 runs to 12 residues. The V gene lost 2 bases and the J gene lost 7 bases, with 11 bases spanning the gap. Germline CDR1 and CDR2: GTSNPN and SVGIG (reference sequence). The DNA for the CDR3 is TGTGCCTGGAGTATGGGTAGCAATGAAGCTTTCTTT. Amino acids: CAWSMGSNEAFF.

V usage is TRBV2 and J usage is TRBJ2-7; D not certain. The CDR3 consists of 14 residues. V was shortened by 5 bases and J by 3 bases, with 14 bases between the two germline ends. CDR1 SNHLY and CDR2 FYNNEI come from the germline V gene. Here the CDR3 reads CASSPSRTHYEQYF. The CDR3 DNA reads TGTGCCAGCAGTCCCTCCAGGACGCACTACGAGCAGTACTTC.

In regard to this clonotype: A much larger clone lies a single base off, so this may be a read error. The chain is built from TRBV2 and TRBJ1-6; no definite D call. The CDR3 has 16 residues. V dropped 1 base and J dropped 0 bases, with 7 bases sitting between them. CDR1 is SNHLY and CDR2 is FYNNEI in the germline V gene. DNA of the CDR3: TGTGCCAGCAGTGAAGTTCGGAGCTCCTATAATTCACCCCTCCACTTT. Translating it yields CASSEVRSSYNSPLHF.

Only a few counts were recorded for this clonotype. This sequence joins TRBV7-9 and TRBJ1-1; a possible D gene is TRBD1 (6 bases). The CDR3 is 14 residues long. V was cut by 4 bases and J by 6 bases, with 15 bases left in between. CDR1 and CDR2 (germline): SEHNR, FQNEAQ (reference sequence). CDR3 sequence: CASSYLVQGAEAFF. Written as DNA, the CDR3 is TGTGCCAGCAGCTACCTAGTACAGGGCGCTGAAGCTTTCTTT.

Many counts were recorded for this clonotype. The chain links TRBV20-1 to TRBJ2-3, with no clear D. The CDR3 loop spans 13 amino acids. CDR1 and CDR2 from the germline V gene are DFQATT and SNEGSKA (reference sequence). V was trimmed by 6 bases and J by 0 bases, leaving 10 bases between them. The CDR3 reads CSAGTSSTDTQYF. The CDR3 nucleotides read TGCAGTGCAGGAACGTCTAGCACAGATACGCAGTATTTT.

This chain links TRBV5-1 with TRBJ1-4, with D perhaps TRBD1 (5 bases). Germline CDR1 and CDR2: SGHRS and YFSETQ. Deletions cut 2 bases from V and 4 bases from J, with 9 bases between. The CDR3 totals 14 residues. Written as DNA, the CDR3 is TGCGCCAGCAGCTTAGACAGCTTTAATGAAAAACTGTTTTTT. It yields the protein CASSLDSFNEKLFF.

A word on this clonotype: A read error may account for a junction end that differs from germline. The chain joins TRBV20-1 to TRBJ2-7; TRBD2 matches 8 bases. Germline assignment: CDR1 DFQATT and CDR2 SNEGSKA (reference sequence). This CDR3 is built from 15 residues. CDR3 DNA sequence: TGCAGTGCTAGAGATCCCCCTAGCGGGTTCTACGAGCTGTACTTC. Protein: CSARDPPSGFYELYF.

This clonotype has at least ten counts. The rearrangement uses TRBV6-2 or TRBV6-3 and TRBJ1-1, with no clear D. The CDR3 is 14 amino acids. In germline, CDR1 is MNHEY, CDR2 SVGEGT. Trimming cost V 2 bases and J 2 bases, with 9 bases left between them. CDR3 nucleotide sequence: TGTGCCAGCAGTTACCCCTACACCAACACTGAAGCTTTCTTT. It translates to CASSYPYTNTEAFF.

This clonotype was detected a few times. In DNA form, the CDR3 reads TGTGCCAGCAGTTACACAACAGGGGGCGAGTACGAGCAGTACTTC. Translating gives CASSYTTGGEYEQYF. The chain is built from TRBV6-6 and TRBJ2-7, with TRBD1 identical over 9 bases. V lost 2 bases and J lost 4; bases outside the gene matches: 6. The germline gives CDR1 MNHNY, CDR2 SVGAGI (reference sequence). The CDR3 has 15 amino acids.

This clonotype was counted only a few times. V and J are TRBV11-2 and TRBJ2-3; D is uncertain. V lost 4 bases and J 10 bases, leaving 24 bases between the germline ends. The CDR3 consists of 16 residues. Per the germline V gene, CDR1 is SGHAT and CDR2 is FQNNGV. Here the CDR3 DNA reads TGTGCCAGCAGCTCGACGCGAGAGCTAGATGCGCTGTCGCAGTATTTT. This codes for CASSSTRELDALSQYF.

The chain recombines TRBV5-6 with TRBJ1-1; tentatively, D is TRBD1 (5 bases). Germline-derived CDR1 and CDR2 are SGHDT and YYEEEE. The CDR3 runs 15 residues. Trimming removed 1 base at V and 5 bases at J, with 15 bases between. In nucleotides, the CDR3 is TGTGCCAGCAGCTTGTTTCCAGGGACGGGTACTGAAGCTTTCTTT. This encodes CASSLFPGTGTEAFF.

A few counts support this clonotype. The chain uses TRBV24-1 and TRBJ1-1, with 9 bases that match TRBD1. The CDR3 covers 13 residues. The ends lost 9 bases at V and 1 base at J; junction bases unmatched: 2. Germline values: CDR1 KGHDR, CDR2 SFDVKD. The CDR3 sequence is CATRDRENTEAFF. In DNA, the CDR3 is TGTGCCACCCGGGACAGGGAGAACACTGAAGCTTTCTTT.

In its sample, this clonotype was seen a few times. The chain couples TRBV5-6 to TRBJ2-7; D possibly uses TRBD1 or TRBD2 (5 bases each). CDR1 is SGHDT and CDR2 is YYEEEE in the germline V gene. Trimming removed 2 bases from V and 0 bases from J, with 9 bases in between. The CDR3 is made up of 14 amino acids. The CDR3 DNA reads TGTGCCAGCAGCTTCGGGGCGGACTCCTACGAGCAGTACTTC. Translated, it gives CASSFGADSYEQYF.

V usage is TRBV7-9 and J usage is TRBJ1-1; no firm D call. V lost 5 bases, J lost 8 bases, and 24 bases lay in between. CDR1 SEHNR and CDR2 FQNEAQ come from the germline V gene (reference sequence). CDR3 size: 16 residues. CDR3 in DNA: TGTGCCAGCAGCACCTCAATTGAAGGGCTGTCAAGAGAAGCTTTCTTT. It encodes CASSTSIEGLSREAFF.

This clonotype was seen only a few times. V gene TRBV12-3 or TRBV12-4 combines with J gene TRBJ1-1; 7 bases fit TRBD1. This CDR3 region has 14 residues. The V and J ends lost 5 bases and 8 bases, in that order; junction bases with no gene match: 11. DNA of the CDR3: TGTGCCAGCAGTCCATACGAGAGGACAGGCGAAGCTTTCTTT. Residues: CASSPYERTGEAFF.

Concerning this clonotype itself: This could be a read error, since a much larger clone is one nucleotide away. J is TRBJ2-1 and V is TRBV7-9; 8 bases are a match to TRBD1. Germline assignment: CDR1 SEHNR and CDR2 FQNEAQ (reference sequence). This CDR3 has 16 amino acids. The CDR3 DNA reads TGTGCCAGCAGCTCTACCCGGGACAGGACCTACAATGTGCAGTTCTTC. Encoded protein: CASSSTRDRTYNVQFF.

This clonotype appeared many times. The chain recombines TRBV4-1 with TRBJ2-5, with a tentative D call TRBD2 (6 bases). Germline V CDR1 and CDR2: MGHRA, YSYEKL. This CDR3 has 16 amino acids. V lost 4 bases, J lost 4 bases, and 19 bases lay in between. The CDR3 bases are TGCGCCAGCAGCCGCGAAACGGACTACTCTGGAGAGACCCAGTACTTC. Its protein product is CASSRETDYSGETQYF.

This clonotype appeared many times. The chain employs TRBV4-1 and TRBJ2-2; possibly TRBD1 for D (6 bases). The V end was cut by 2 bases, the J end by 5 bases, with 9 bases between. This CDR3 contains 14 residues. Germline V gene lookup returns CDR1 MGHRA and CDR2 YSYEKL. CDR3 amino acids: CASSQQQGTGELFF. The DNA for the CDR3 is TGCGCCAGCAGCCAACAACAGGGAACCGGGGAGCTGTTTTTT.

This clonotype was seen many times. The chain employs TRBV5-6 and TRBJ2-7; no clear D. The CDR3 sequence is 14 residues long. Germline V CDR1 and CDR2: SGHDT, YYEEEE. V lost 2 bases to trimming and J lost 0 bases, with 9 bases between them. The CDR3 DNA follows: TGTGCCAGCAGCTTCGGCCAGGCCTCCTACGAGCAGTACTTC. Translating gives CASSFGQASYEQYF.